This T cell receptor beta chain was observed in a study of shared T cell receptors in the human thymus (TCRdb year 2021). In the study overall: The study examined how self-reactive, shared T-cell receptor alpha chains are generated in the human thymus.

CDR1 and CDR2 are read off the germline V gene as SGHTA and FQGTGA. CDR3 length: 15 amino acids, cysteine to phenylalanine. Left in the record is the CDR3 DNA by itself, 45 bases read in frame from the first base. The germline ends are 14 bases apart after V is trimmed by 0 bases and J by 11 bases. To prepare the library, the immunoSEQ multiplex PCR assay was applied. This immuneACCESS table, as held by TCRdb, lists in-frame sequences with V and J called but not all clones. Of the missing ones, under half trace to an unresolved V gene in checked studies; the others have no known cause. The sample data list 700,000 or so clones, and roughly 85% of these were observed just once. Together, the top ten hold 0.008% to 0.011% of the sample. Remarks on this clone: Its antigen is not yet known. Per-nucleotide qualities are absent, and no much larger clonotype sits a single base away.

The same sample was also studied in work on human thymus T cells. From the second report: Donors were immunologically healthy infants undergoing open corrective cardiac surgery for congenital heart defects in Finland. The thymus tissue came from surgical resects taken out during corrective cardiac surgery. Both the thymic and the peripheral blood repertoires appeared to show biased V and J gene segment usage. Highly overlapping thymic TCR repertoires among unrelated individuals were reported in the related research. TCR alpha and beta repertoires from roughly 8 infant thymus samples and four related peripheral blood samples were characterized in the study. The infant donors were roughly 6 to 244 days old, and the cohort included six or seven males and two females. Thymocytes were freed from the tissue by mechanical means and kept at -70 degrees C as pellets of roughly 8.5-31 million cells. A QIAsymphony instrument was used to extract genomic DNA from frozen cell pellets. The immunoSEQ multiplex PCR assay was used to amplify the TCRB and TCRAD loci from a standardized quantity of quality-controlled genomic DNA. Amplicons spanned the V(D)J region at a length sufficient to cover the CDR3 and identify V and J genes. The amplicons were sequenced on an Illumina platform via the commercial immunoSEQ service. Primer bias and sequencing errors were corrected as previously described, and TCRAD and TCRB definitions were based on the IMGT database. immunoSEQ Analyzer 3.0 and VDJTools were used for repertoire analysis, which covered basic statistics, V/J segment usage, diversity estimates, rarefaction and pairwise overlap. Chao1, ChaoE, Efron-Thisted, Shannon and inverse Simpson indices were used to estimate diversity, which was also estimated on datasets down-sampled to the smallest sample. Repertoire overlap used strict matching of CDR3 nucleotide sequence, V gene and J gene, with Jaccard-based multidimensional scaling clustering. On average, thymus samples yielded roughly 800,000 unique TCRB clonotypes, whereas blood samples yielded approximately 84,000.

The chain is assembled from TRBV7-3 and TRBJ1-6, with the D gene not confidently named. Sequences were obtained from thymocytes. The TCR sequence derives from a girl under three years old with a congenital heart defect. Donor details come from another sample of the same person, matched by shared clones. CDR3 loop: CASSLTYGRVTPLHF. The nucleotide sequence reads as follows: TGTGCCAGCAGCTTAACGTATGGGAGAGTGACACCCCTCCACTTT.